The T cell receptor (beta chain) described here comes from a study of blood T cell repertoires in COVID-19. Study-wide context: COVID-19 samples, acute and convalescent, were from the United States, Italy and Spain. Sample material is recorded as cDNA or gDNA derived from T cells, B-cell-depleted T cells, or PBMCs.

Original methodology: Reference gene primers were amplified, and this amplification served to estimate nucleated cell counts. TCRdb's table, derived via immunoSEQ multiplex PCR, lists solely in-frame clones and lacks some. For V, J and clone size, that table is used; D and trimming come from the DNA. The data hold about 130,000 clones, with roughly 79% observed a single time. This TCR derives from a human donor in a cohort sampled during active COVID-19. Source material: peripheral blood.

The CDR3: CASSPPTRDSLSGANVLTF. CDR3 coding DNA: TGTGCCAGCAGTCCCCCCACCCGGGACAGCCTCTCTGGGGCCAACGTCCTGACTTTC. The J gene is TRBJ2-6, the V gene TRBV11-2; 7 bases map to TRBD1. This CDR3 is 19 amino acids long. Germline V CDR1 and CDR2: SGHAT, FQNNGV. V trimming: 6 bases; J trimming: 0 bases; junction bases outside the gene matches: 14.